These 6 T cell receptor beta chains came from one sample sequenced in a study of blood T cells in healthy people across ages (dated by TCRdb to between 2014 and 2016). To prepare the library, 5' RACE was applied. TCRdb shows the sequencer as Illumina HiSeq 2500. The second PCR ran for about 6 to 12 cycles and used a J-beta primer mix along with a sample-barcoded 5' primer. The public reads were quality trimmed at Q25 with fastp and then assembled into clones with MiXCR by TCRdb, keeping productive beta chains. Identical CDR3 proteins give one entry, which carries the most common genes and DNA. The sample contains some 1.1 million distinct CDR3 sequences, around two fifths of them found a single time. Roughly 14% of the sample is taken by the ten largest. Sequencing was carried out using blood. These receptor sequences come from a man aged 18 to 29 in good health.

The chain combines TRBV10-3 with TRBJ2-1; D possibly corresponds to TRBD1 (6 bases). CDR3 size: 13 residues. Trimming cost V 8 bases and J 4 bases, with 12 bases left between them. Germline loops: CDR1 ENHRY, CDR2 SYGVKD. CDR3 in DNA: TGTGCCATCGGGACACGGATTTACAATGAGCAGTTCTTC. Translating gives CAIGTRIYNEQFF.

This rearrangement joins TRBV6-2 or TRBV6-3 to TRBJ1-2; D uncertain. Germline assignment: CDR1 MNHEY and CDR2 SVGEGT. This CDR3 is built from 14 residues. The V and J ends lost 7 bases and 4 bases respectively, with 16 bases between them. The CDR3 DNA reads TGTGCCAGCACCGCCCGGCTCGACATCTATGGCTACACCTTC. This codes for CASTARLDIYGYTF.

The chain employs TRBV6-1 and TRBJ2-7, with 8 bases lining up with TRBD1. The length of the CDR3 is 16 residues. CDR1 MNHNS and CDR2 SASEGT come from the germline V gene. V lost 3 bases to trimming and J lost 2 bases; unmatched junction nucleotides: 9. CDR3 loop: CASSEFPGQDAYEQYF. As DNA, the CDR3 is TGTGCCAGCAGTGAGTTCCCGGGACAGGACGCCTACGAGCAGTACTTC.

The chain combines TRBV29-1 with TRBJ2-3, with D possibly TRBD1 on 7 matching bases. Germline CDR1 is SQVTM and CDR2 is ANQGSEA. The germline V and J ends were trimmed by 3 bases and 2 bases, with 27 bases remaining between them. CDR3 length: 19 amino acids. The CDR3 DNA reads TGCAGCGTTGATGACAGGGCAGGACCCAGACTAGACCTCACAGATACGCAGTATTTT. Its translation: CSVDDRAGPRLDLTDTQYF.

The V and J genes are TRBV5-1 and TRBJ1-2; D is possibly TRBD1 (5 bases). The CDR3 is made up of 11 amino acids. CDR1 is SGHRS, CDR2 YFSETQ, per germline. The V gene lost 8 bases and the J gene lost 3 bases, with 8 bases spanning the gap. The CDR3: CARGEDYGYTF. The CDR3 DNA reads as TGCGCCAGGGGGGAGGACTATGGCTACACCTTC.

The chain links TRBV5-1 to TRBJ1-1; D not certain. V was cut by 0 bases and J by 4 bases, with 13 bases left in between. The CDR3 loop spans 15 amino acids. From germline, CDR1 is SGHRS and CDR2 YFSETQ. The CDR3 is CASSLGASDPTEAFF. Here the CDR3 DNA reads TGCGCCAGCAGCTTGGGGGCTTCGGACCCCACTGAAGCTTTCTTT.